These T cell receptor beta chains were read from a single sample in a study of T-cell reconstitution after alpha-beta-depleted transplantation in children. TCRdb called the PCR reads again in MiXCR, with one record for every CDR3 protein. There are approximately 520,000 distinct CDR3 sequences in the sample; approximately 10% occur only once, and 14% lies in the top ten. This specimen consisted of PBMCs, mostly from graft donor cells, obtained 180 days after TCRalphabeta/CD19-depleted stem cell transplant. These receptors all come from a female patient between 2 and 15 years old who had a stem cell transplant for aplastic anemia, so the T cells may come from the graft donor. Both conserved end residues are part of each CDR3. The D gene is left open where the match is weak. Only part of the rows carry a size: once, few, many, or a class if the clone is expanded.

cdr3_aa	cdr3_nt	d_call	v_call	clone_size	j_call
CASSGASRDQPQHF	TGTGCCAGCAGTGGAGCCTCGAGGGATCAGCCCCAGCATTTT	NA	TRBV2	NA	TRBJ1-5
CASSYTADYGYTF	TGTGCCAGCAGCTACACCGCTGACTATGGCTACACCTTC	NA	TRBV7-9	many	TRBJ1-2
CASSQQGLAGGAQYF	TGTGCCAGCAGTCAACAAGGACTAGCGGGAGGGGCGCAGTATTTT	TRBD2	TRBV3-1	few	TRBJ2-3
CASRSGTWYTGELFF	TGTGCCAGCAGATCCGGGACATGGTACACCGGGGAGCTGTTTTTT	NA	TRBV27	NA	TRBJ2-2
CSARVQFTDTEAFF	TGCAGTGCTAGAGTTCAGTTTACGGACACTGAAGCTTTCTTT	NA	TRBV20-1	NA	TRBJ1-1
CATSDRRDTQYF	TGTGCCACCAGTGATCGGAGAGATACGCAGTATTTT	NA	TRBV24-1	NA	TRBJ2-3
CAISDSGGSNYGYTF	TGTGCCATCAGTGACTCGGGGGGGTCGAACTATGGCTACACCTTC	NA	TRBV10-3	NA	TRBJ1-2
CSAIEANQPQHF	TGCAGTGCTATAGAGGCGAATCAGCCCCAGCATTTT	NA	TRBV20-1	NA	TRBJ1-5
CASSPFIGSYNEQFF	TGTGCCAGCAGCCCCTTCATCGGCTCCTACAATGAGCAGTTCTTC	NA	TRBV11-3	NA	TRBJ2-1
CASSFGGRAYNEQFF	TGTGCCAGCAGTTTTGGTGGGAGGGCCTACAATGAGCAGTTCTTC	TRBD2	TRBV28	many	TRBJ2-1
CASSPARPGELFF	TGCGCCAGCAGCCCCGCACGGCCCGGGGAGCTGTTTTTT	NA	TRBV5-1	NA	TRBJ2-2
CSVSGLAGRNTGELFF	TGCAGCGTTTCGGGACTAGCGGGAAGGAACACCGGGGAGCTGTTTTTT	TRBD2	TRBV29-1	few	TRBJ2-2
CASSYLWTSGNTGELFF	TGTGCCAGCAGTTACCTATGGACTAGCGGCAACACCGGGGAGCTGTTTTTT	TRBD2	TRBV6-2/TRBV6-3	few	TRBJ2-2
CATSDPAGGDQPQHF	TGTGCCACCAGTGATCCGGCTGGCGGGGATCAGCCCCAGCATTTT	NA	TRBV24-1	many	TRBJ1-5
CASSQVEGSYNEQYF	TGTGCCAGCAGCCAAGTGGAAGGGAGTTACAACGAGCAGTACTTC	NA	TRBV4-2	NA	TRBJ2-7
CATSRLAGVDEQFF	TGTGCCACCAGTCGACTAGCGGGAGTGGATGAGCAGTTCTTC	TRBD2	TRBV24-1	few	TRBJ2-1
CATRKDFFYNEQFF	TGTGCCACCAGGAAGGACTTTTTCTACAATGAGCAGTTCTTC	NA	TRBV5-5	NA	TRBJ2-1
CASNPTSGRPYEQFF	TGTGCCAGCAACCCGACTAGCGGGAGGCCATATGAGCAGTTCTTC	TRBD2	TRBV7-2	few	TRBJ2-1
CASSPLGSGVAKNIQYF	TGTGCCAGCTCACCGTTGGGTAGCGGGGTAGCCAAAAACATTCAGTACTTC	TRBD2	TRBV18	few	TRBJ2-4
CASSSRGGYNQPQHF	TGTGCCAGCAGCTCAAGGGGGGGCTACAATCAGCCCCAGCATTTT	NA	TRBV7-2	few	TRBJ1-5
CASSYHRGRRDTQYF	TGTGCCAGCAGTTATCACAGGGGTCGTCGCGATACGCAGTATTTT	TRBD1	TRBV6-5	few	TRBJ2-3
CASSPLRGPRGEQFF	TGTGCCAGCAGCCCTCTTCGGGGCCCCAGAGGGGAGCAGTTCTTC	NA	TRBV7-2	NA	TRBJ2-1
CASSQARGSYNEQFF	TGTGCCAGCAGCCAAGCGCGGGGCAGCTACAATGAGCAGTTCTTC	NA	TRBV3-1	NA	TRBJ2-1
CASSVKTGLYGYTF	TGTGCCAGCAGCGTAAAGACAGGACTCTATGGCTACACCTTC	NA	TRBV9	few	TRBJ1-2
CASSLADQLYGYTF	TGCGCCAGCAGCTTGGCCGACCAACTCTATGGCTACACCTTC	NA	TRBV5-1	NA	TRBJ1-2
CASSLLSRAAYNEQFF	TGTGCCAGCAGCTTACTGAGCAGGGCGGCCTACAATGAGCAGTTCTTC	NA	TRBV7-7	NA	TRBJ2-1
CSAPTSGLYNEQFF	TGCAGTGCCCCTACTAGCGGGCTTTACAATGAGCAGTTCTTC	TRBD2	TRBV20-1	NA	TRBJ2-1
CASSVTTNTGELFF	TGTGCCAGCAGCGTAACAACGAACACCGGGGAGCTGTTTTTT	NA	TRBV9	NA	TRBJ2-2
CASSSRSGGGANEQFF	TGTGCCAGCAGCTCCCGGAGCGGCGGGGGGGCCAATGAGCAGTTCTTC	TRBD2	TRBV11-1	NA	TRBJ2-1
CASSFGSSSGANVLTF	TGCGCCAGCAGCTTCGGGAGTAGCTCTGGGGCCAACGTCCTGACTTTC	NA	TRBV5-1	NA	TRBJ2-6
CASSTRTSGSPYEQYF	TGTGCCAGCAGCACCCGGACTAGCGGGAGTCCCTACGAGCAGTACTTC	TRBD2	TRBV7-9	few	TRBJ2-7
CASSSLYTEAFF	TGTGCCAGCAGTAGCCTGTATACTGAAGCTTTCTTT	NA	TRBV6-6	many	TRBJ1-1
CASSQDGGTYYEQYF	TGCGCCAGCAGCCAAGATGGGGGGACCTACTACGAGCAGTACTTC	NA	TRBV4-3	NA	TRBJ2-7
CASSLGPGTGRSGYTF	TGTGCCAGCAGCTTAGGTCCGGGTACAGGGAGGTCTGGCTACACCTTC	NA	TRBV7-8	NA	TRBJ1-2
CACTRDTGAEAFF	TGCGCCTGTACCCGGGACACCGGGGCTGAAGCTTTCTTT	NA	TRBV5-1	few	TRBJ1-1
CASSFRLAQETQYF	TGTGCCAGCAGTTTCAGGCTGGCCCAAGAGACCCAGTACTTC	NA	TRBV12-3/TRBV12-4	few	TRBJ2-5
CASSLSGQTMSFGYTF	TGTGCCAGCAGCTTAAGTGGACAGACCATGTCATTCGGCTACACCTTC	NA	TRBV7-9	NA	TRBJ1-2
CASSPTTGTASYEQYF	TGCGCCAGCAGCCCGACCACCGGGACCGCCTCCTACGAGCAGTACTTC	NA	TRBV5-1	NA	TRBJ2-7
CASPLDGGETQYF	TGTGCCAGCCCCTTGGACGGTGGAGAGACCCAGTACTTC	NA	TRBV11-3	NA	TRBJ2-5
CATSVGTGLNTGELFF	TGTGCCACCAGTGTGGGGACAGGACTTAACACCGGGGAGCTGTTTTTT	TRBD1	TRBV24-1	NA	TRBJ2-2
CATSSEWGNEQFF	TGTGCCACCAGCAGCGAATGGGGAAATGAGCAGTTCTTC	NA	TRBV15	few	TRBJ2-1
CAISRTTLQETQYF	TGTGCCATCAGTAGGACAACTCTTCAAGAGACCCAGTACTTC	NA	TRBV10-3	many	TRBJ2-5
CASSQVISGTSSYEQYF	TGCGCCAGCAGCCAAGTAATTTCAGGGACTAGCTCCTACGAGCAGTACTTC	TRBD2	TRBV4-1	NA	TRBJ2-7
CSVANSGTGGCETQYF	TGCAGCGTTGCGAATTCCGGGACAGGGGGTTGTGAGACCCAGTACTTC	TRBD1	TRBV29-1	NA	TRBJ2-5
CASSRGLAEINEQFF	TGTGCCAGCAGCCGAGGACTAGCGGAGATCAATGAGCAGTTCTTC	TRBD2	TRBV7-3	few	TRBJ2-1
CASSSAGNTEAFF	TGCGCCAGCAGCTCCGCGGGGAACACTGAAGCTTTCTTT	NA	TRBV4-3	many	TRBJ1-1
CSVGGRRGLQETQYF	TGCAGCGTTGGGGGGAGGCGGGGGTTACAAGAGACCCAGTACTTC	TRBD2	TRBV29-1	NA	TRBJ2-5
CASQTGQGATGELFF	TGTGCCAGCCAAACCGGACAGGGGGCGACCGGGGAGCTGTTTTTT	TRBD1	TRBV5-4	NA	TRBJ2-2
CASRARGFSGNTIYF	TGTGCCAGCAGGGCCAGGGGATTCTCTGGAAACACCATATATTTT	NA	TRBV6-1	few	TRBJ1-3
CASRPGGYQPQHF	TGTGCCAGCAGGCCGGGGGGATATCAGCCCCAGCATTTT	NA	TRBV12-3/TRBV12-4	NA	TRBJ1-5
CASRGGNSGNAYNEQFF	TGTGCCAGCAGGGGGGGAAATAGCGGGAATGCCTACAATGAGCAGTTCTTC	TRBD2	TRBV28	NA	TRBJ2-1
CASSLHGAGETQYF	TGTGCCAGCAGCCTCCATGGGGCAGGAGAGACCCAGTACTTC	NA	TRBV3-1	many	TRBJ2-5
CASSLGLPSGTYNEQFF	TGTGCCAGCAGCTTAGGGCTCCCTAGCGGGACATACAATGAGCAGTTCTTC	TRBD2	TRBV7-2	NA	TRBJ2-1
CASSQAGLASYEQYF	TGTGCCAGCAGCCAAGCCGGGCTAGCGAGCTACGAGCAGTACTTC	NA	TRBV4-2	NA	TRBJ2-7
CASSPPGLAGADTQYF	TGTGCCAGCTCACCACCGGGACTAGCGGGAGCAGATACGCAGTATTTT	TRBD2	TRBV18	NA	TRBJ2-3
CASSPVGGTEAFF	TGTGCCAGCAGCCCGGTGGGGGGCACTGAAGCTTTCTTT	NA	TRBV7-2	NA	TRBJ1-1
CASSLIPLLAGVADTQYF	TGTGCCAGCAGTTTAATCCCCCTACTAGCGGGAGTCGCAGATACGCAGTATTTT	TRBD2	TRBV27	few	TRBJ2-3
CASSRTPRGETQYF	TGTGCCAGCAGCCGGACCCCTCGGGGCGAGACCCAGTACTTC	NA	TRBV7-6	few	TRBJ2-5